Below, 26 T cell receptor beta chains from the same sample are listed, as sequenced in a study of cytomegalovirus exposure and HLA in healthy donors. Only in-frame clones appear in the TCRdb table, and some are missing; sequencing was by immunoSEQ multiplex PCR. This sample has about 160,000 clones; 88% occur once, and the top ten carry under 3%. Material: PBMCs. The source of these receptors is a man aged 18 to 29 in good health and CMV-seronegative.

The chain uses TRBV4-2 and TRBJ1-5; no firm D call. CDR3 length: 15 amino acids. Trimming took off 4 bases at V and 2 bases at J, with 12 bases between the two ends. Germline-derived CDR1 and CDR2 are LGHNA and YNFKEQ. CDR3 residues: CASSPRVEGNQPQHF. CDR3 sequence (DNA): TGTGCCAGCAGCCCTAGGGTGGAGGGCAATCAGCCCCAGCATTTT.

The J gene is TRBJ2-7, the V gene TRBV16; 7 bases fit TRBD2. This CDR3 comprises 14 residues. Trimming took 9 bases from V and 3 from J; bases not matched to a gene: 11. Germline V gene lookup returns CDR1 KGHSY and CDR2 FQNENV. The CDR3 DNA sequence: TGTGCCAGTAAACCGGGGCGGGAGTACTACGAGCAGTACTTC. Translation gives CASKPGREYYEQYF. Filled out from reference TRBV16 and TRBJ2-7, the complete variable domain reads GEEVAQTPKHLVRGEGQKAKLYCAPIKGHSYVFWYQQVLKNEFKFLISFQNENVFDETGMPKERFSAKCLPNSPCSLEIQATKLEDSAVYFCASKPGREYYEQYFGPGTRLTVT.

This clone was detected once. The rearrangement uses TRBV28 and TRBJ1-1; 8 nucleotides agree with TRBD1. J gave up 9 bases and V 6 bases, and 6 bases lay outside the gene matches. The CDR3 spans 12 residues. Germline V CDR1 and CDR2: MDHEN, SYDVKM. CDR3 nucleotides: TGTGCCAGCAGCTTAACAGGGGGTAAAGCTTTCTTT. Translating it yields CASSLTGGKAFF. The variable domain in full, completed from reference TRBV28 and TRBJ1-1, reads DVKVTQSSRYLVKRTGEKVFLECVQDMDHENMFWYRQDPGLGLRLIYFSYDVKMKEKGDIPEGYSVSREKKERFSLILESASTNQTSMYLCASSLTGGKAFFGQGTRLTVV.

J is TRBJ2-3 and V is TRBV6-5; D perhaps matches TRBD1 (5 bases). Trimming pared 3 bases from V and 2 bases from J, leaving 15 bases between. Germline V lookup: CDR1 MNHEY, CDR2 SVGAGI. This CDR3 region has 16 residues. In DNA, the CDR3 is TGTGCCAGCAGTTATTTAGGGGCGGAGAACACAGATACGCAGTATTTT. Translation gives CASSYLGAENTDTQYF.

The gene calls are TRBV28 and TRBJ2-7; TRBD2 agrees at 15 bases. The germline V gene encodes CDR1 MDHEN and CDR2 SYDVKM. Unmatched junction bases numbered 6, after V lost 8 bases and J lost 4 bases. The CDR3 is made up of 15 amino acids. CDR3 nucleotide sequence: TGTGCCAGCGGACTAGCGGGAGGGCCGCGGTACGAGCAGTACTTC. Translation gives CASGLAGGPRYEQYF.

This clone is a singleton in its sample. The gene calls are TRBV7-8 and TRBJ2-3; 7 bases map to TRBD1. V dropped 2 bases and J dropped 5; count of bases not matched to a gene: 16. The CDR3 sequence is 18 residues long. CDR1 is SGHVS and CDR2 is FQNEAQ in the germline V gene. The CDR3 loop is CASSLLPPRGTALDTQYF. CDR3 sequence (DNA): TGTGCCAGCAGCTTACTCCCTCCGAGAGGGACAGCTCTAGATACGCAGTATTTT. The variable domain in full, completed from reference TRBV7-8 and TRBJ2-3, reads GAGVSQSPRYKVAKRGQDVALRCDPISGHVSLFWYQQALGQGPEFLTYFQNEAQLDKSGLPSDRFFAERPEGSVSTLKIQRTQQEDSAVYLCASSLLPPRGTALDTQYFGPGTRLTVL.

V and J are TRBV28 and TRBJ2-7; D perhaps matches TRBD2 (8 bases). The germline V and J ends were trimmed by 6 bases and 4 bases, with 19 bases remaining between them. Germline-derived CDR1 and CDR2 are MDHEN and SYDVKM. CDR3 length equals 15 residues. CDR3 sequence reads: CASSQGGGRSYEQYF. CDR3 coding DNA: TGTGCCAGCAGCCAGGGGGGCGGGAGGTCATACGAGCAGTACTTC.

The gene calls are TRBV28 and TRBJ2-5; D gene ambiguous. This CDR3 has 11 residues. Trimming cost V 8 bases and J 7 bases, with 11 bases left between them. In germline, CDR1 is MDHEN, CDR2 SYDVKM. This CDR3 is CASEALRTQYF. CDR3 nucleotides: TGTGCCAGCGAGGCCCTGCGGACCCAGTACTTC.

The table lists this clone with a few counts. V usage is TRBV28 and J usage is TRBJ1-5; 9 nucleotides line up with TRBD1. Germline lookup yields CDR1 MDHEN and CDR2 SYDVKM. V trimming: 5 bases; J trimming: 2 bases; junction bases outside the gene matches: 7. The CDR3 has 16 amino acids. CDR3 residues: CASSQHWTGGNQPQHF. The CDR3 coding sequence is TGTGCCAGCAGTCAACATTGGACAGGGGGCAATCAGCCCCAGCATTTT.

The CDR3: CASSVGLAGALGSYEQYF. In DNA, the CDR3 is TGTGCCAGCAGCGTGGGACTAGCGGGAGCTCTCGGGTCCTACGAGCAGTACTTC. The chain is built from TRBV7-2 and TRBJ2-7; the match to TRBD2 covers 14 bases. Germline CDR1 reads SGHTA; CDR2 reads FQGNSA. The J segment lost 1 base and the V segment lost 5 bases, leaving 10 bases of the junction unmatched. The CDR3 loop spans 18 amino acids.

This clone appeared a single time. This chain links TRBV9 with TRBJ2-1, with 8 bases fitting TRBD2. In germline, CDR1 is SGDLS, CDR2 YYNGEE. The ends lost 2 bases at V and 7 bases at J; junction bases unmatched: 11. The CDR3 covers 16 residues. Here the CDR3 DNA reads TGTGCCAGCAGCGTCGCCCCCTTGCGGGGGGTTAATGAGCAGTTCTTC. Its translation: CASSVAPLRGVNEQFF.

The chain is built from TRBV5-4 and TRBJ2-6; no clear D. The germline V gene has CDR1 SGHNT and CDR2 YYREEE (reference sequence). V lost 1 base, J lost 1 base, and 6 bases lay in between. The CDR3 length is 15 residues. CDR3: CASSLLISGANVLTF. DNA of the CDR3: TGTGCCAGCAGCTTGTTAATATCTGGGGCCAACGTCCTGACTTTC.

The rearrangement uses TRBV6-5 and TRBJ2-1; 8 bases line up with TRBD1. Germline V gene lookup returns CDR1 MNHEY and CDR2 SVGAGI. V was clipped by 0 bases and J by 7 bases; unmatched bases: 5. This CDR3 is 15 amino acids long. The CDR3 sequence: CASSYSTGGWNEQFF. The CDR3 DNA sequence: TGTGCCAGCAGTTACTCTACAGGGGGGTGGAATGAGCAGTTCTTC.

The chain joins TRBV4-1 to TRBJ2-4; 11 bases match TRBD1. The CDR3 spans 17 residues. The germline gives CDR1 MGHRA, CDR2 YSYEKL. J lost 6 bases, V lost 1 base, and 8 bases had no gene match. The CDR3 sequence: CASSQADRGPLGNIQYF. The CDR3 DNA follows: TGCGCCAGCAGCCAAGCGGACAGGGGGCCTTTAGGAAACATTCAGTACTTC.

V is TRBV6-1 and J is TRBJ2-2, with 10 nucleotides matching TRBD2. Trimming cost V 1 base and J 5 bases; bases outside gene matches: 10. CDR3 length equals 18 residues. The germline CDR1 and CDR2 sequences are MNHNS and SASEGT. The CDR3 nucleotides are TGTGCCAGCAGTGAAGATCCTAGCGGGAGCATTATGACCGGGGAGCTGTTTTTT. It codes for CASSEDPSGSIMTGELFF.

Regarding this clone: This sample includes further DNA sequences coding for the same CDR3. CDR3 sequence reads: CASSLRGNNEQFF. The CDR3 DNA reads TGTGCCAGCAGTTTAAGAGGTAACAATGAGCAGTTCTTC. This rearrangement joins TRBV27 to TRBJ2-1; D not resolved. CDR3 length equals 13 residues. The germline V and J ends were trimmed by 2 bases and 5 bases, with 7 bases remaining between them. Germline loops: CDR1 MNHEY, CDR2 SMNVEV (reference sequence).

This clone was found once. The V and J genes are TRBV28 and TRBJ2-1; D perhaps matches TRBD2 (6 bases). Germline V gives CDR1 MDHEN, CDR2 SYDVKM. Trimming took 6 bases from V and 6 from J, leaving 12 bases between them. The CDR3 extends over 13 amino acids. The CDR3 sequence is CASSPGTRNEQFF. The DNA for the CDR3 is TGTGCCAGCAGCCCCGGGACTCGCAATGAGCAGTTCTTC.

This chain connects TRBV5-1 to TRBJ1-1; TRBD1 aligns across 7 bases. The CDR3 is 13 residues long. The V gene's germline CDR1 is SGHRS and CDR2 YFSETQ. The junction had 6 bases not matched to a gene; V was cut back by 2 bases and J by 8 bases. The CDR3 sequence is CASSFDRAGEAFF. As DNA, the CDR3 is TGCGCCAGCAGCTTTGACAGGGCTGGCGAAGCTTTCTTT.

The chain joins TRBV19 to TRBJ1-1, with D tentatively TRBD1 (6 bases). Germline V lookup: CDR1 LNHDA, CDR2 SQIVND (reference sequence). V was cut by 1 base and J by 8 bases, with 14 bases left in between. The CDR3 spans 14 residues. CDR3 sequence (DNA): TGTGCCAGTAGTATAGGAGGCCGCCAGGGGGAAGCTTTCTTT. This gives the protein CASSIGGRQGEAFF.

The rearrangement uses TRBV11-2 and TRBJ1-5; a possible D gene is TRBD1 (5 bases). Trimming left V 3 bases short and J 7 bases short, with 10 bases between. Germline assignment: CDR1 SGHAT and CDR2 FQNNGV. CDR3 length: 13 amino acids. The CDR3 nucleotides read TGTGCCAGCAGCTTGGGGGGATGGCAGCCCCAGCATTTT. Its translation is CASSLGGWQPQHF.

This clone was seen only once. The CDR3 sequence: CASSLGGLGNQPQHF. In DNA form, the CDR3 reads TGTGCCAGCAGCTTGGGGGGGCTGGGCAATCAGCCCCAGCATTTT. This chain links TRBV7-8 with TRBJ1-5, with D perhaps matching TRBD1 (6 bases). Trimming cost V 3 bases and J 2 bases, with 11 bases left between them. The germline CDR1 and CDR2 sequences are SGHVS and FQNEAQ. The CDR3 sequence is 15 residues long.

This chain connects TRBV4-2 to TRBJ2-1; D is uncertain. CDR3 length: 19 residues. CDR1 LGHNA and CDR2 YNFKEQ come from the germline V gene. Deletions cut 0 bases from V and 2 bases from J, with 20 bases between. The CDR3 DNA reads TGTGCCAGCAGCCAAGATGGTCATAGCCGGAGCCGCCCCTACAATGAGCAGTTCTTC. Protein product: CASSQDGHSRSRPYNEQFF.

This sequence joins TRBV27 and TRBJ1-1, with D uncertain. Germline V gene data show CDR1 as MNHEY and CDR2 as SMNVEV (reference sequence). Between the trimmed V and J ends, which lost 5 bases and 0 bases, there was a span of 19 bases. This CDR3 has 17 amino acids. The CDR3 region is CASSPSYAGGMNTEAFF. For the CDR3, the DNA is TGTGCCAGCAGTCCTTCCTACGCAGGAGGCATGAACACTGAAGCTTTCTTT.

The chain is built from TRBV7-2 and TRBJ1-5; D is unclear. Trimming removed 5 bases at V and 6 bases at J, with 11 bases between. This CDR3 is 13 amino acids long. From germline, CDR1 is SGHTA and CDR2 FQGNSA. The CDR3 loop is CASSPGVFQPQHF. The CDR3 DNA follows: TGTGCCAGCAGCCCGGGAGTCTTTCAGCCCCAGCATTTT. Variable domain in full (rest from reference TRBV7-2 and TRBJ1-5): GAGVSQSPSNKVTEKGKDVELRCDPISGHTALYWYRQSLGQGLEFLIYFQGNSAPDKSGLPSDRFSAERTGGSVSTLTIQRTQQEDSAVYLCASSPGVFQPQHFGDGTRLSIL.

V and J are TRBV6-5 and TRBJ2-3, with D unclear. The V end was cut by 0 bases, the J end by 3 bases, with 10 bases between. CDR1 is MNHEY, CDR2 SVGAGI, per germline. The CDR3 totals 15 residues. CDR3 nucleotides: TGTGCCAGCAGTTACTCGGTTGCGGATACAGATACGCAGTATTTT. This translates into CASSYSVADTDTQYF.

In its sample, this clone was seen once. The rearrangement links TRBV5-4 to TRBJ2-3; D not certain. The germline CDR1 and CDR2 sequences are SGHNT and YYREEE (reference sequence). The CDR3 is made up of 15 amino acids. Trimming stripped 0 bases from V and 2 bases from J, with 10 bases between. In nucleotides, the CDR3 is TGTGCCAGCAGCTTGGCGTCCGTCCCCACAGATACGCAGTATTTT. As protein: CASSLASVPTDTQYF.